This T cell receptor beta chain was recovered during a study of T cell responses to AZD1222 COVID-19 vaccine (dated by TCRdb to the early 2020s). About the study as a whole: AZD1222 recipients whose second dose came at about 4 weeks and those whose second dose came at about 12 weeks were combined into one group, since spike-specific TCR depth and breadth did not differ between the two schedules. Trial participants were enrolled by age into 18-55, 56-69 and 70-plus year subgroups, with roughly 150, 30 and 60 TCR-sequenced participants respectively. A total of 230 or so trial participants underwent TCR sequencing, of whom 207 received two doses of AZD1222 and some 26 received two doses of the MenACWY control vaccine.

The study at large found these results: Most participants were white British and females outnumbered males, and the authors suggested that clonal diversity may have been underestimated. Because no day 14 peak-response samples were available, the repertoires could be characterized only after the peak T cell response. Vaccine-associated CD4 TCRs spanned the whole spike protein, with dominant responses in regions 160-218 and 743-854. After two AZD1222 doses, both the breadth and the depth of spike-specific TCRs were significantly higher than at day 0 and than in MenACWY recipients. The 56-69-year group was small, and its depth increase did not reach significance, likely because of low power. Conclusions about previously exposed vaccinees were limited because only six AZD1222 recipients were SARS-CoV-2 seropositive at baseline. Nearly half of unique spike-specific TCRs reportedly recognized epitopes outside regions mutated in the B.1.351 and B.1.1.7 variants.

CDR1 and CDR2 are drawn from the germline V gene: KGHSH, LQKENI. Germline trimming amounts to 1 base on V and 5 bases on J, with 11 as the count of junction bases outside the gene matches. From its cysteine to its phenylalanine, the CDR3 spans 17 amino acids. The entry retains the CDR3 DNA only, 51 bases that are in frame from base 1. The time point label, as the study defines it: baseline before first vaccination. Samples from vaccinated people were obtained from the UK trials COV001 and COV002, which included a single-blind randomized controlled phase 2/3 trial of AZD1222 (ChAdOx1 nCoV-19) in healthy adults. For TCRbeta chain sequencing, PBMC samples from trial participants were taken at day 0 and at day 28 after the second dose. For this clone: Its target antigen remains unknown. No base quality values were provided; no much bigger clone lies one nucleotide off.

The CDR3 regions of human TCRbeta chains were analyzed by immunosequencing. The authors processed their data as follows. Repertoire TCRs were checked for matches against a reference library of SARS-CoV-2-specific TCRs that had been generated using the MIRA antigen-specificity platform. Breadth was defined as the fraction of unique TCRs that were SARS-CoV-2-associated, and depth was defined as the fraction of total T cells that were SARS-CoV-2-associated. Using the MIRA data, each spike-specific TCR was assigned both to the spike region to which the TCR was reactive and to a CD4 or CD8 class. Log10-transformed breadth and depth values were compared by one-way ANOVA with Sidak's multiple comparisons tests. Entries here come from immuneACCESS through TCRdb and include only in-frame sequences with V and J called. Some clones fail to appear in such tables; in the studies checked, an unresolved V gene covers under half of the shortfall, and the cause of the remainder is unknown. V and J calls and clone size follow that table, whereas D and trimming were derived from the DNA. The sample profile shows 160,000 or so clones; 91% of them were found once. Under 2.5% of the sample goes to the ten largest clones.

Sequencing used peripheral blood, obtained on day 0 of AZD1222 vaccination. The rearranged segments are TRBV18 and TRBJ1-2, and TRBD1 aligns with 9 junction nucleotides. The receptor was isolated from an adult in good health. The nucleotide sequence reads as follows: TGTGCCAGCTCACCACTCGACAGGGGGTCCCCCGGGTATGGCTACACCTTC. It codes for CASSPLDRGSPGYGYTF.